These 14 T cell receptor beta chains came from one sample sequenced in a study of OX40 agonist ivuxolimab in advanced cancers. Profiled with immunoSEQ multiplex PCR; TCRdb holds only in-frame clones, not every one. Of about 53,000 clones detected, over 75% appear once; the ten largest clones hold 11%. The sequencing used CD4+ or CD8+ T cells sorted from blood, collected in a trial of the OX40 agonist ivuxolimab. Source of these receptors: an adult with an advanced solid tumor such as melanoma, head and neck, liver or kidney cancer.

This rearrangement joins TRBV14 to TRBJ1-3; D gene ambiguous. This CDR3 has 17 amino acids. The V end was cut by 4 bases, the J end by 0 bases, with 16 bases between. Germline V lookup: CDR1 SGHDN, CDR2 FVKESK. CDR3 DNA sequence: TGTGCCAGCAGCCCCCTCTATTCTCAAAGCTCTGGAAACACCATATATTTT. This sequence encodes CASSPLYSQSSGNTIYF.

The J gene is TRBJ1-3, the V gene TRBV7-2, with D tentatively TRBD1 (6 bases). CDR1 and CDR2 (germline): SGHTA, FQGNSA. V lost 3 bases and J lost 4, with 10 bases in between. CDR3 size: 14 residues. The CDR3 reads CASSLGQVGNTIYF. CDR3 in DNA: TGTGCCAGCAGCTTGGGACAAGTAGGAAACACCATATATTTT.

The gene calls are TRBV5-1 and TRBJ2-1; possibly TRBD1 or TRBD2 for D (6 bases each). The CDR3 is 14 residues long. V lost 5 bases and J 10 bases, leaving 19 bases between the germline ends. Germline V lookup: CDR1 SGHRS, CDR2 YFSETQ. The CDR3 DNA sequence: TGCGCCAGCAGTATCGGAGGGGGTTTCAAGGAGCAGTTCTTC. Translation: CASSIGGGFKEQFF.

The V gene is TRBV6-5, the J gene TRBJ2-1; a possible D gene is TRBD2 (7 bases). The CDR3 consists of 15 residues. Germline lookup yields CDR1 MNHEY and CDR2 SVGAGI. The V end was cut by 7 bases, the J end by 6 bases, with 19 bases between. Here the CDR3 DNA reads TGTGCCAGCACCGGGGGGCGAGGAACAATCAATGAGCAGTTCTTC. Amino acids: CASTGGRGTINEQFF.

In this sample, this clone turned up once. The V and J genes are TRBV7-2 and TRBJ1-1; D gene uncertain. The CDR3 loop spans 14 amino acids. V was clipped by 5 bases and J by 6 bases, with 16 bases between them. Germline V gene sequence: CDR1 SGHTA, CDR2 FQGNSA. CDR3 loop: CASSAEVGISEAFF. The CDR3 bases are TGTGCCAGCAGCGCGGAAGTGGGGATCTCTGAAGCTTTCTTT.

As regards this clone: A read error may produce the germline difference seen at one junction end. The chain carries TRBV19 and TRBJ1-2; weak D call: TRBD1 (6 bases). The CDR3 consists of 13 residues. CDR1 and CDR2 from the germline V gene are LNHDA and SQIVND (reference sequence). CDR3 residues: CASSTRDRRLPLF. The CDR3 DNA reads as TGTGCCAGTAGTACCCGAGACAGGCGGTTGCCTCTCTTC.

This clone has just a few counts. V gene TRBV10-1 combines with J gene TRBJ2-7; 12 bases map to TRBD2. The CDR3 has 16 amino acids. Germline loops: CDR1 WNHNN, CDR2 SYGVQD (reference sequence). The V and J ends lost 3 bases and 0 bases, in that order; junction bases with no gene match: 3. CDR3 DNA sequence: TGCGCCAGCAGTGAAACTAGCGGGGGGAGCTCCTACGAGCAGTACTTC. Protein product: CASSETSGGSSYEQYF.

The rearrangement joins TRBV7-2 to TRBJ1-1; D remains unclear. V gave up 6 bases and J gave up 5 bases, with 13 bases separating them. The length of the CDR3 is 13 residues. The V gene's germline CDR1 is SGHTA and CDR2 FQGNSA. In nucleotides, the CDR3 is TGTGCCAGCAGAGAGGGAATTTGGACTGAAGCTTTCTTT. Its translation: CASREGIWTEAFF.

The genes are TRBV28 and TRBJ2-3; TRBD2 aligns across 12 bases. This CDR3 region has 17 residues. J gave up 4 bases and V 3 bases, and 8 bases lay outside the gene matches. Germline CDR1 MDHEN, CDR2 SYDVKM. The CDR3 protein is CASSFLTSGSVADTQYF. CDR3 DNA: TGTGCCAGCAGTTTTTTGACTAGCGGGAGTGTGGCAGATACGCAGTATTTT.

This rearrangement joins TRBV7-3 to TRBJ1-6, with D perhaps TRBD1 (6 bases). The germline V gene has CDR1 SGHTA and CDR2 FQGTGA. V was trimmed by 1 base and J by 7 bases, leaving 20 bases between them. The CDR3 has 18 amino acids. The DNA for the CDR3 is TGTGCCAGCAGCTTAAAAGGCAGGGCGGTAGGGGGAAATTCACCCCTCCACTTT. This codes for CASSLKGRAVGGNSPLHF.

This clone was found once. The chain uses TRBV7-2 and TRBJ1-1, with D possibly being TRBD1 (5 bases). Looked up from germline, CDR1 is SGHTA and CDR2 is FQGNSA. V lost 2 bases, J lost 1 base, and 5 bases lay in between. The CDR3 has 13 residues. Written as DNA, the CDR3 is TGTGCCAGCAGCTTACAGGGGAACACTGAAGCTTTCTTT. The encoded protein is CASSLQGNTEAFF.

This chain links TRBV19 with TRBJ2-7, with 7 positions matching TRBD2. Germline assignment: CDR1 LNHDA and CDR2 SQIVND (reference sequence). The CDR3 extends over 13 amino acids. Trimming cost V 4 bases and J 5 bases; bases outside gene matches: 5. CDR3 in amino acids: CASSSQRDDEQYF. The CDR3 nucleotides are TGTGCCAGTAGTAGCCAGCGGGACGACGAGCAGTACTTC. Full variable domain (missing parts from reference TRBV19 and TRBJ2-7): DGGITQSPKYLFRKEGQNVTLSCEQNLNHDAMYWYRQDPGQGLRLIYYSQIVNDFQKGDIAEGYSVSREKKESFPLTVTSAQKNPTAFYLCASSSQRDDEQYFGPGTRLTVT.

The CDR3 DNA reads TGTGCCAGCAAGGTGCTGGGGGGGAACACCGGGGAGCTGTTTTTT. This translates into CASKVLGGNTGELFF. V gene TRBV6-5 combines with J gene TRBJ2-2; D might be TRBD2 (6 bases). V was shortened by 7 bases and J by 1 base, with 13 bases between the two germline ends. The CDR3 is 15 residues long. From germline, CDR1 is MNHEY and CDR2 SVGAGI.

The rearrangement links TRBV19 to TRBJ2-6, with D unresolved. With 6 bases removed from V and 4 bases from J, the gap between germline ends came to 10 bases. This CDR3 is 14 amino acids long. Germline CDR1 is LNHDA and CDR2 is SQIVND (reference sequence). Written as DNA, the CDR3 is TGTGCCAGTAGCCCGACTGGCGGGGCCAACGTCCTGACTTTC. Translation gives CASSPTGGANVLTF.